These 18 T cell receptor beta chains came from one sample sequenced in a study of breast tumors, draining lymph nodes, adjacent tissues. TCRdb fed the multiplex PCR reads into MiXCR, producing one record per CDR3 protein. The table has approximately 210,000 distinct CDR3 sequences, less than 35% seen once; the top ten hold approximately 3.6%. Samples came from axillary lymph nodes draining the breast cancer. Input material: axillary lymph node tissue. These receptors were obtained from a female donor with breast cancer. Some clones in this sample may be carry-over from other donors' samples.

This clonotype has at least ten counts. V usage is TRBV30 and J usage is TRBJ2-2, with D unclear. The CDR3 loop spans 14 amino acids. CDR1 GTSNPN and CDR2 SVGIG come from the germline V gene (reference sequence). Trimming stripped 0 bases from V and 8 bases from J, with 13 bases between. The chain's CDR3 is CAWSVRRTEGELFF. Here the CDR3 DNA reads TGTGCCTGGAGTGTAAGGCGGACCGAGGGGGAGCTGTTTTTT.

This clonotype has just a few counts. The rearrangement joins TRBV2 to TRBJ1-1; 8 bases are a match to TRBD1. V shed 0 bases, J shed 10 bases, and the junction held 10 bases outside the gene matches. Germline V gives CDR1 SNHLY, CDR2 FYNNEI. The CDR3 has 15 amino acids. The CDR3 spells CASSEAGTGGARAFF. Here the CDR3 DNA reads TGTGCCAGCAGTGAAGCGGGTACAGGGGGTGCTAGAGCTTTCTTT.

This clonotype showed up many times. The V and J genes are TRBV20-1 and TRBJ1-5; 11 nucleotides agree with TRBD1. CDR1 is DFQATT and CDR2 is SNEGSKA in the germline V gene (reference sequence). Trimming at V came to 0 bases and at J to 7 bases, leaving 8 bases not matched to a gene. The CDR3 runs 16 residues. The CDR3 DNA sequence: TGCAGTGCTAGAGATAGGAGGACAGGGGGCTTACAGCCCCAGCATTTT. It translates to CSARDRRTGGLQPQHF.

In its sample, this clonotype was seen a few times. One base away lies a much larger clone, so this may be a sequencing read error. The rearrangement joins TRBV20-1 to TRBJ2-1, with TRBD1 as a possible D gene (6 bases). The length of the CDR3 is 14 residues. Germline V lookup: CDR1 DFQATT, CDR2 SNEGSKA (reference sequence). The CDR3 is CSAKGQPPYTEQFF. The CDR3 region has the DNA TGCAGTGCTAAAGGACAGCCGCCCTACACTGAGCAGTTCTTC.

This clonotype has just a few counts. This could be a read error, since a much larger clone is one nucleotide away. The genes are TRBV5-8 and TRBJ1-5; no clear D. V was trimmed by 4 bases and J by 15 bases, leaving 11 bases between them. This CDR3 contains 10 residues. Germline V lookup: CDR1 SGHTS, CDR2 YDEGEE. CDR3 amino acids: CASSLAQAHF. The DNA for the CDR3 is TGTGCCAGCAGCCTCGCGCAGGCGCATTTT.

This clonotype was detected many times. This chain joins TRBV20-1 and TRBJ2-1; the D is unclear. The V end lost 3 bases, the J end lost 4 bases, and 10 bases lay between the germline ends. This CDR3 region has 13 residues. CDR1 is DFQATT and CDR2 is SNEGSKA in the germline V gene (reference sequence). The CDR3 is CSARGIRYNEQFF. Written as DNA, the CDR3 is TGCAGTGCTAGGGGGATACGGTACAATGAGCAGTTCTTC.

Comment on this clonotype: A clone one base away is much larger, so this may be a read error. V and J are TRBV20-1 and TRBJ1-2; D remains ambiguous. From germline, CDR1 is DFQATT and CDR2 SNEGSKA (reference sequence). This CDR3 contains 12 residues. Trimming removed 5 bases from V and 13 bases from J, with 20 bases in between. CDR3 residues: CSAGRPNYGPTF. The CDR3 nucleotides are TGCAGTGCTGGGAGACCCAACTATGGCCCCACCTTC.

This clonotype has a count of ten or more. The V and J genes are TRBV4-3 and TRBJ1-4; D gene ambiguous. Germline lookup yields CDR1 LGHNA and CDR2 YSLEER. V gave up 0 bases and J gave up 4 bases, with 12 bases separating them. There are 16 residues in the CDR3. CDR3 residues: CASSQDLRGINEKLFF. The CDR3 DNA follows: TGCGCCAGCAGCCAAGATCTGAGAGGCATTAATGAAAAACTGTTTTTT.

The rearrangement links TRBV2 to TRBJ1-4, with a weak D call TRBD1 (5 bases). Trimming shortened V by 6 bases and J by 7 bases, and 12 bases separated the two germline ends. The CDR3 spans 13 residues. Germline values: CDR1 SNHLY, CDR2 FYNNEI. CDR3: CASSARDGEKLFF. In DNA form, the CDR3 reads TGTGCCAGCAGCGCCAGGGATGGTGAAAAACTGTTTTTT.

This sequence joins TRBV28 and TRBJ1-2; the match to TRBD1 covers 7 bases. Germline-derived CDR1 and CDR2 are MDHEN and SYDVKM. This CDR3 contains 15 residues. V trimming: 6 bases; J trimming: 5 bases; junction bases outside the gene matches: 12. The CDR3 DNA sequence: TGTGCCAGCAGCTTTGAGGGGGCTCCGGGGTATGGCTACACCTTC. Protein product: CASSFEGAPGYGYTF.

Many counts were recorded for this clonotype. The DNA of the CDR3 is TGTGCCATCAGGGTGGCAGGGAAGGAAGCCGGGGAGCTGTTTTTT. This encodes CAIRVAGKEAGELFF. The chain employs TRBV10-3 and TRBJ2-2; a possible D gene is TRBD1 (5 bases). This CDR3 spans 15 amino acids. V lost 6 bases and J 6 bases, leaving 17 bases between the germline ends. Germline lookup yields CDR1 ENHRY and CDR2 SYGVKD.

This clonotype was detected many times. J is TRBJ2-7 and V is TRBV19, with D possibly being TRBD2 (6 bases). CDR1 and CDR2 (germline): LNHDA, SQIVND (reference sequence). V lost 3 bases, J lost 0 bases, and 12 bases lay in between. The CDR3 is 15 amino acids. The CDR3 sequence: CASSIAGWTSYEQYF. In DNA form, the CDR3 reads TGTGCCAGTAGTATCGCGGGGTGGACCTCCTACGAGCAGTACTTC.

The V and J genes are TRBV5-1 and TRBJ1-5; 9 nucleotides match TRBD1. V shed 1 base, J shed 6 bases, and the junction held 2 bases outside the gene matches. Germline V lookup: CDR1 SGHRS, CDR2 YFSETQ. The CDR3 is made up of 14 amino acids. The CDR3 loop reads CASSLTGGIQPQHF. The CDR3 nucleotides are TGCGCCAGCAGCTTGACAGGGGGCATTCAGCCCCAGCATTTT. Filled out from reference TRBV5-1 and TRBJ1-5, the complete variable domain reads KAGVTQTPRYLIKTRGQQVTLSCSPISGHRSVSWYQQTPGQGLQFLFEYFSETQRNKGNFPGRFSGRQFSNSRSEMNVSTLELGDSALYLCASSLTGGIQPQHFGDGTRLSIL.

Ten or more counts support this clonotype. The V call is TRBV24-1, the J call TRBJ2-3; 14 nucleotides line up with TRBD2. V lost 5 bases and J lost 9; bases outside the gene matches: 0. CDR3 length: 13 amino acids. Germline CDR1 is KGHDR and CDR2 is SFDVKD. The CDR3 spells CATSGLAGGTQYF. The CDR3 coding sequence is TGTGCCACCAGTGGACTAGCGGGGGGGACGCAGTATTTT.

The chain is built from TRBV27 and TRBJ2-1; D call uncertain. Between the trimmed V and J ends, which lost 0 bases and 6 bases, there was a span of 6 bases. The CDR3 spans 13 residues. Germline lookup yields CDR1 MNHEY and CDR2 SMNVEV (reference sequence). The CDR3 DNA reads TGTGCCAGCAGTTTATCGATCGTCAATGAGCAGTTCTTC. Amino acid sequence: CASSLSIVNEQFF.

As to this clonotype: The CDR3 does not end in the conserved phenylalanine or tryptophan, so this is likely a read error. The gene calls are TRBV9 and TRBJ1-2; the D gene is possibly TRBD1 (6 bases). Trimming removed 0 bases from V and 6 bases from J, with 15 bases in between. Germline values: CDR1 SGDLS, CDR2 YYNGEE. The CDR3 runs to 15 residues. CDR3 sequence reads: CASSVVVMQGNGYTS. The DNA for the CDR3 is TGTGCCAGCAGCGTAGTCGTTATGCAGGGGAATGGCTACACCTCC.

Many counts were recorded for this clonotype. The chain uses TRBV11-3 and TRBJ2-3; D is unresolved. CDR1 and CDR2 (germline): SGHNT, YENEEA. V was shortened by 1 base and J by 5 bases, with 4 bases between the two germline ends. This CDR3 region has 12 residues. CDR3 nucleotides: TGTGCCAGCAGCTTAGGCAGAGATACGCAGTATTTT. This codes for CASSLGRDTQYF.

The chain links TRBV24-1 to TRBJ2-1; 8 bases match TRBD2. The length of the CDR3 is 14 residues. J lost 2 bases, V lost 9 bases, and 5 bases had no gene match. From germline, CDR1 is KGHDR and CDR2 SFDVKD. The chain's CDR3 is CATRASGPYNEQFF. The DNA for the CDR3 is TGTGCCACCCGTGCTAGCGGGCCCTACAATGAGCAGTTCTTC.